This TCR beta chain was observed in a study of T cell changes during pregnancy in multiple sclerosis. After removal of 6 bases from V and 3 bases from J, the junction contained 5 bases not matched to a gene. From germline, CDR1 is MNHNY and CDR2 SVGAGI (reference sequence). The CDR3 is 15 residues long. Libraries were prepared by immunoSEQ multiplex PCR; TCRdb keeps only in-frame clonotypes and omits some of them. The sample has 67,000 or so clones, approximately 92% seen once. This TCR derives from a female donor in good health, enrolled as a control in a pregnancy study. The chain joins TRBV6-6 to TRBJ2-1; 10 bases match TRBD2. The specimen was CD8+ T cells from peripheral blood mononuclear cells, collected in the third trimester of pregnancy. This CDR3 is CASRLGLAVYNEQFF. DNA for the CDR3: TGTGCCAGCAGGTTAGGACTAGCGGTCTACAATGAGCAGTTCTTC.